A single sample gave rise to the 6 T cell receptor beta chains below, sequenced in a study of blood T cells in healthy people across ages. With a J-beta primer mix and a sample-barcoded 5' primer, a second PCR ran about 7 to 12 cycles. One entry per CDR3 protein, called by TCRdb with MiXCR from the 5' RACE reads. The table includes 1.5 million to 2 million distinct CDR3 sequences, just under 50% detected once. The sample was blood. The receptors derive from a woman in her thirties or forties in good health.

The chain links TRBV6-6 to TRBJ2-1; 10 nucleotides match TRBD2. Germline V lookup: CDR1 MNHNY, CDR2 SVGAGI (reference sequence). Trimming at V came to 5 bases and at J to 4 bases, leaving 2 bases not matched to a gene. CDR3 length: 14 residues. DNA of the CDR3: TGTGCCAGCAGTGGGACTAGCGAATACAATGAGCAGTTCTTC. Amino acid sequence: CASSGTSEYNEQFF.

The V call is TRBV14, the J call TRBJ2-3, with D hard to call. Deletions cut 4 bases from V and 2 bases from J, with 10 bases between. This CDR3 region has 14 residues. The germline V gene has CDR1 SGHDN and CDR2 FVKESK. The CDR3: CASSRQRFTDTQYF. The CDR3 DNA reads as TGTGCCAGCAGCCGACAAAGGTTCACAGATACGCAGTATTTT.

The chain combines TRBV20-1 with TRBJ1-2, with TRBD1 as a possible D gene (6 bases). Germline CDR1 DFQATT, CDR2 SNEGSKA (reference sequence). The CDR3 length is 15 residues. Trimming removed 0 bases from V and 2 bases from J, with 13 bases in between. CDR3 loop: CSARDRAGTNYGYTF. CDR3 nucleotide sequence: TGCAGTGCTAGAGATAGGGCCGGGACAAACTATGGCTACACCTTC.

The chain is built from TRBV7-8 and TRBJ2-4; unclear D gene. Germline V lookup: CDR1 SGHVS, CDR2 FQNEAQ. There are 14 residues in the CDR3. V was pared by 9 bases and J by 0 bases, with 12 bases between. CDR3 region: CASTISVAKNIQYF. As DNA, the CDR3 is TGTGCCAGTACAATTTCAGTAGCCAAAAACATTCAGTACTTC.

The rearrangement joins TRBV12-5 to TRBJ2-3; possibly TRBD2 for D (6 bases). Trimming shortened V by 3 bases and J by 1 base, and 8 bases separated the two germline ends. Germline loops: CDR1 LGHNT, CDR2 FRNRAP. The CDR3 extends over 14 amino acids. In DNA, the CDR3 is TGTGCTAGTGGTTTCTCGGGGGGCACAGATACGCAGTATTTT. This gives the protein CASGFSGGTDTQYF. Variable domain in full (rest from reference TRBV12-5 and TRBJ2-3): DARVTQTPRHKVTEMGQEVTMRCQPILGHNTVFWYRQTMMQGLELLAYFRNRAPLDDSGMPKDRFSAEMPDATLATLKIQPSEPRDSAVYFCASGFSGGTDTQYFGPGTRLTVL.

This clonotype was seen a handful of times. V gene TRBV27 combines with J gene TRBJ2-7; tentatively, D is TRBD1 (5 bases). CDR1 and CDR2 from the germline V gene are MNHEY and SMNVEV (reference sequence). Deletions cut 8 bases from V and 4 bases from J, with 12 bases between. The CDR3 totals 12 residues. Here the CDR3 reads CASGWTPYEQYF. Here the CDR3 DNA reads TGTGCCAGCGGCTGGACACCATACGAGCAGTACTTC.